This T cell receptor beta chain came from a study of T cell responses to AZD1222 COVID-19 vaccine. About the research overall: Pooling of second doses given at about 4 or about 12 weeks was done.

The table came from immunoSEQ multiplex PCR; TCRdb's copy has only in-frame clones and leaves some out. Of 160,000 or so clones in the sample, about 90% were seen once. The ends were cut back, 6 bases at V and 5 bases at J, with 7 bases in the middle. Germline loops: CDR1 SGHNT, CDR2 YENEEA. This CDR3 is 11 amino acids long. The study, taken as a whole, reports: Reports indicate that nearly half of spike-specific TCRs are directed at unmutated variant regions. The study found vaccine-associated CD4 TCRs spanning spike, dominant at 160-218 and 743-854.

As concerns this clone: Its specificity is not known.

The rearrangement joins TRBV11-3 to TRBJ2-5; D ambiguous. Specimen: peripheral blood, collected on day 0 of AZD1222 vaccination. The receptor was isolated from an adult in good health. The CDR3 reads CASSPDETQYF. The CDR3 nucleotides read TGTGCCAGCAGTCCAGATGAGACCCAGTACTTC.